This T cell receptor beta chain was obtained from a study of identical twins. TCRdb reprocessed the 5' RACE reads via MiXCR and lists one record per CDR3 protein. This table has approximately 190,000 distinct CDR3 sequences, 15% to 20% appearing once. Study-wide points: Out-of-frame TCR alpha sharing in monozygotic twins exceeded recombination model predictions.

The germline CDR1 and CDR2 sequences are MNHEY and SVGAGI. After removal of 7 bases from V and 4 bases from J, the junction contained 9 bases not matched to a gene. The CDR3 covers 15 residues. For this clonotype: Its antigen is still unknown.

The sample was also reused in another study, on T cells expressing NK-cell markers. That study adds: Sorting was restricted to alpha-beta TCR T cells by an anti-gamma-delta TCR antibody in several experiments. Once again these clonotypes came out on top in the CD3+CD56-NKG2C+ fraction of several donors.

This chain joins TRBV6-5 and TRBJ2-3; 9 nucleotides match TRBD2. Sequencing was carried out using CD8+ T cells sorted from blood. The sequence came from a woman aged 18 to 35 in good health. The CDR3 bases are TGTGCCAGCATTAAAAATAGCGGGAGCCCAGATACGCAGTATTTT. Translation: CASIKNSGSPDTQYF.